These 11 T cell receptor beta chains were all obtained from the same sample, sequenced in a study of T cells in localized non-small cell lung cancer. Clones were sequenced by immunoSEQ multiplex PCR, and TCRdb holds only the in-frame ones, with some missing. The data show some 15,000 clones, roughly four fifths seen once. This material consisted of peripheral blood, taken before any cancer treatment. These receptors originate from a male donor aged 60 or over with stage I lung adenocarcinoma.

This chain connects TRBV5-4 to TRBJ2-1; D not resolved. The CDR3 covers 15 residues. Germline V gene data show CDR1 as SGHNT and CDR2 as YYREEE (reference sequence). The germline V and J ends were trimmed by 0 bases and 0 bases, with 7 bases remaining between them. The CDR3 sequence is CASSLEAFSYNEQFF. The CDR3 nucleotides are TGTGCCAGCAGCTTGGAAGCCTTCTCCTACAATGAGCAGTTCTTC.

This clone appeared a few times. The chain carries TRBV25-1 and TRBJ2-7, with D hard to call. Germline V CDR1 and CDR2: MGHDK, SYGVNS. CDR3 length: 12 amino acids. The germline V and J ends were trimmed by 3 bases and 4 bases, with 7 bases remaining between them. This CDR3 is CASSDPLYEQYF. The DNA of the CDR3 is TGTGCCAGCAGTGACCCTCTGTACGAGCAGTACTTC.

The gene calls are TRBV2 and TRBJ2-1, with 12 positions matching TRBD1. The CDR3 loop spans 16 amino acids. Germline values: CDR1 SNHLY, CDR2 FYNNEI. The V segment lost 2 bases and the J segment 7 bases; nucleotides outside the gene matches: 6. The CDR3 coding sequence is TGTGCCAGCAGTGAAATGGGACAGGGGGCATGGAATGAGCAGTTCTTC. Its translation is CASSEMGQGAWNEQFF.

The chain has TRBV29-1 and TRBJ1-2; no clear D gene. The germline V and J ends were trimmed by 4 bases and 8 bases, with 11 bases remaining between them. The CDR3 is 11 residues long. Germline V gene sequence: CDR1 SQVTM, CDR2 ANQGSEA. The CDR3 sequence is CSVGGPVGYTF. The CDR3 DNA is TGCAGCGTTGGAGGACCGGTAGGCTACACCTTC.

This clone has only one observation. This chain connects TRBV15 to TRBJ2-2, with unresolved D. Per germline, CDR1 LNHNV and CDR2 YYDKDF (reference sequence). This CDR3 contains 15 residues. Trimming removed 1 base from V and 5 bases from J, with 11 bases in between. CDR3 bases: TGTGCCACCAGCAGAGTTGGAAGGAAGACCGGGGAGCTGTTTTTT. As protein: CATSRVGRKTGELFF.

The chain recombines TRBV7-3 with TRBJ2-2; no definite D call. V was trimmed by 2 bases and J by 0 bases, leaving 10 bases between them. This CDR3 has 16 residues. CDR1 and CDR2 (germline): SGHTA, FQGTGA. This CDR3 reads CASSLLSPANTGELFF. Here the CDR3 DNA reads TGTGCCAGCAGCTTACTTTCGCCAGCGAACACCGGGGAGCTGTTTTTT.

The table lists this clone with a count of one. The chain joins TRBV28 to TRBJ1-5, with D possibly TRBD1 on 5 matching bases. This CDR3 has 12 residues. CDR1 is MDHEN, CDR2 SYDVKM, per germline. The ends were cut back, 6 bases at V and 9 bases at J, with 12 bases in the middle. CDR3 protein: CASRPRGSPQHF. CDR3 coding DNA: TGTGCCAGCAGGCCAAGGGGTTCGCCCCAGCATTTT.

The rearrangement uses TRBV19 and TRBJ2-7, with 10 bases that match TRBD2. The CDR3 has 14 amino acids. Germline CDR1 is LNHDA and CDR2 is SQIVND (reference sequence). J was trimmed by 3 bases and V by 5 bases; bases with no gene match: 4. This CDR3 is CASSLSGRIYEQYF. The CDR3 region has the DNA TGTGCCAGTAGTCTTAGCGGGAGGATCTACGAGCAGTACTTC.

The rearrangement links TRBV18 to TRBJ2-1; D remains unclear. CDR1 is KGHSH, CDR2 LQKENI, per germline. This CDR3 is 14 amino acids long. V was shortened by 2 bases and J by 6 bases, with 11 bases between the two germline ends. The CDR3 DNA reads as TGTGCCAGCTCACCAACGGTTCCGGGCAATGAGCAGTTCTTC. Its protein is CASSPTVPGNEQFF.

The CDR3 is CASSLGGTLQETQYF. The CDR3 DNA reads as TGTGCCAGCAGCTTAGGGGGGACATTACAAGAGACCCAGTACTTC. The chain recombines TRBV7-2 with TRBJ2-5; D is possibly TRBD1 (6 bases). Trimming removed 1 base at V and 2 bases at J, with 11 bases between. CDR1 and CDR2 (germline): SGHTA, FQGNSA. This CDR3 contains 15 residues.

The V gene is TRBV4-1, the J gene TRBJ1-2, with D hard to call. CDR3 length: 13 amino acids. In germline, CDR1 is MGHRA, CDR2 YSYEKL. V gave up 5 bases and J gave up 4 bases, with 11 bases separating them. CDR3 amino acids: CASSATEFYGYTF. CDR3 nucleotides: TGCGCCAGCAGCGCGACGGAATTCTATGGCTACACCTTC.